This entry concerns a single T cell receptor beta chain. The antigen it binds to is not known. No clone much larger than this one lies a single base away; base qualities are absent. In total, approximately 700 healthy bone marrow donors made up the cohort. All cohort members were sampled while nominally healthy, although unrecorded immune exposures were likely present. The donor was CMV seronegative and belonged to the group of 352 seronegative cohort members. A peripheral blood sample was provided by each donor, and peripheral blood mononuclear cells were used for TCR beta sequencing. Genomic DNA was extracted from the blood cell samples with the Qiagen DNeasy Blood Extraction Kit. This specimen comes from a study of cytomegalovirus exposure and HLA in healthy donors (dated by TCRdb to about 2017). With regard to the full study: An earlier analysis of approximately 640 of the donors reported 250 to 300 Gb of sequence data and 117 million unique TCR beta sequences from 150 million to 200 million T cells. Every discovery cohort repertoire had been produced on one sequencing platform. Among 300 to 450 genotyped donors of the cohort, an average of approximately 240,000 unique TCR beta nucleotide sequences were sequenced per donor, about a sixth of them non-productive. In the later analysis, no new phenotypic data were used to find candidate immune exposures; instead, reliance was placed on TCR beta sequences and their occurrence across donors. HLA typing included class I and class II loci at four-digit resolution. Donor age, sex, ethnicity and CMV serostatus were compiled together with the repertoire data. High-throughput TCR immunosequencing, statistical association of individual TCRs with disease status, and machine learning were combined to predict cytomegalovirus infection status. The study aimed to test whether cataloging public T cell receptors could reveal signatures of past pathogen exposure. In a later genetic analysis, genome-wide SNP genotypes for about 65% of the 666 donors were used, and that subset was treated as a discovery cohort. The number of donors typed differed by locus, with about 629-630 for A, B, C, DRB1 and DQB1, over 500 for DQA1, 606 for DPA1, and 400 to 490 for DPB1. The study profiled the T cell repertoires of about 640 subjects by immunosequencing and related them to cytomegalovirus serostatus. Among the roughly 380 genotyped donors, around 79% belonged to the genetic ancestry cluster associated with self-reported Caucasian donors. Five DR-DQ haplotypes were handled as single units for association and clustering because linkage in the cohort was strong. To decide whether each TCR beta V gene segment behaved as functional or pseudogenic, an earlier analysis of fewer than 750 of the donors relied on high-throughput TCR beta sequencing. A separate validation cohort of over a hundred different subjects was used in addition to the roughly 720-subject first cohort. To study patterns of TCR occurrence, a later analysis re-analyzed previously published TCR beta repertoires from hundreds of donors and added high-resolution HLA genotyping. An early release covering approximately 600 HLA-typed donors comprised 250 to 350 gigabases of sequencing data and around 80 million unique TCR sequences.

Trimming leaves V shorter by 3 bases and J shorter by 10 bases, with the junction holding 13 bases beyond the gene matches. The germline V gene (reference sequence) yields LNHDA for CDR1 and SQIVND for CDR2. Measured from the cysteine to the phenylalanine, the CDR3 is 17 residues long. The CDR3 DNA has 51 bases and is translated from base 1. Libraries were prepared through the immunoSEQ multiplex PCR assay. For the multiplex PCR, a mixture combining 60 forward primers for TCR Vbeta segments and 13 reverse primers for TCR Jbeta segments was used. The CDR3 region of rearranged TCR beta genes was amplified from genomic DNA by a multiplex PCR assay. The Illumina HiSeq System was used to sequence the amplified TCR beta libraries as 87-base-pair reads. The authors processed their data as follows. In a later analysis, tens of millions of unique TCR beta chains were counted across the roughly 670 repertoires, and some 10 million of these chains were shared by at least two donors. A nearest-neighbor algorithm error-corrected the raw reads and collapsed the reads into unique sequences, merging closely related sequences to remove PCR and sequencing errors. Alignment of CDR3 sequences to IMGT reference sequences was used to assign V, D and J gene segments. For a sequence to be retained, a match of at least six nucleotides to both a V gene segment and a J gene segment was required. A rearrangement counted as productive if the CDR3 had no stop codons and remained in frame with V and J, and every other rearrangement counted as non-productive. CDR3 was defined by IMGT convention, running from the second conserved V-encoded cysteine to the conserved J-encoded phenylalanine. Sequences without an unambiguous match to a single V gene segment were excluded from the earlier analysis of several hundred of the donors. An earlier analysis of 550 to 650 of the donors classified V segments as functional when productive rearrangements were above 56.7% and as segregating when the standard deviation between donors was above 5%. A statistical classification framework was built for diagnosing cytomegalovirus status from the catalog of TCR beta chain sequences. V and J gene assignment, in a later analysis, came from comparing TCR nucleotide sequences with IMGT/GENE-DB human TR gene sequences. Using the TCRdist pipeline, a later analysis assigned CDR3 sequences along with most-parsimonious VDJ recombination scenarios. A later analysis defined each TCR beta chain by its CDR3 amino acid sequence plus V-gene family, and excluded reads lacking a unique V-gene family. A later analysis removed 550 to 650 highly shared, low-generation-probability nucleotide sequences to deal with suspected cross-contamination and a sequencing artifact. In a later analysis, a clonal expansion index for each public chain was calculated from normalized within-repertoire ranks of inferred template counts. In a later analysis, generation probabilities were computed with a VDJ recombination model fitted to out-of-frame rearrangements, and the resulting probabilities were checked against IGoR. Hypergeometric tests were used in a later analysis to score TCR-TCR, TCR-HLA and TCR-CMV co-occurrence, with a repertoire-size bias correction applied to the TCR pairs. To estimate false discovery rates, a later analysis permuted the HLA or CMV assignments 20 times. In a later analysis, co-occurring TCRs were grouped with DBSCAN, and TCRdist sequence similarity was added when clustering was performed within HLA-allele-positive subsets. Repertoires with fewer than 30,000 or more than 120,000 public chains, plus five repertoires with anomalous nucleotide sharing, were excluded from co-occurrence clustering. As stored in TCRdb, this immuneACCESS dataset retains in-frame rearrangements with V and J assigned. A fraction of the clones does not appear; measured against another copy, unresolved V genes explain less than half of the discrepancy, and the remainder lacks a known reason. For V, J and clone size, that table is used; D and trimming come from the DNA. Counted in this sample were under 200,000 clones; approximately 81% of them appeared once. The ten most abundant clones make up around 2.5% of the sample.

Broad study findings and their caveats: The authors suggested that the approach could potentially be extended to other disease states and immunological phenotypes. The study listed approximately 150 TCR beta chains as associated with cytomegalovirus. Because counts were too low, roughly 18 rarely observed V segments, including chromosome 9 orphons, were left out of the earlier analysis of a few hundred of the donors. In a later analysis, several top co-occurrence clusters were reported to appear linked to parvovirus B19, influenza, CMV and Epstein-Barr virus. Because HLA typing was missing for some donors at each locus, association tests included only the typed subset. In a later analysis, TCR association rates were found to vary across HLA loci, with the most associated TCRs seen for DRB1 alleles and the fewest for HLA-C alleles. Most TCR sequences were seen in very few donors, while some public TCRs were found in many individuals. Sequencing depth was assumed to be roughly uniform across donors in the presence/absence analyses, though that assumption may not hold. A group of highly shared sequence variants was considered likely to be a technical artifact of the sequencing pipeline. Cytomegalovirus status was reported to be diagnosed by the classifier with high specificity and sensitivity in both the original and validation cohorts. In a later analysis, HLA-associated TCR beta chains showed more clonal expansion and lower generation probabilities than non-associated chains that were equally common. A further reported finding was that TCR beta sequences accurately predicted the HLA-A and HLA-B alleles for most subjects in the first cohort. A later genetic analysis reported fewer N-insertions in productive TCRs among donors in an Asian-associated ancestry cluster than the roughly 700-donor mean. In an earlier analysis of about 600 of the donors, most TCR beta V segments appeared in productive rearrangements about 87% or about 30% of the time, broadly matching IMGT annotations. In a later genetic analysis, a missense DCLRE1C variant was associated with V-gene and J-gene trimming of TCR beta chains, and the association was replicated in an independent cohort. The only immune exposure information available for the cohort was CMV serostatus. Because the 87-base-pair reads could not distinguish some IMGT-functional V segments, including TRBV6-2 and TRBV6-3, those segments were excluded. A later analysis found that most CMV-associated TCR beta chains appeared HLA-restricted, with HLA associations seemingly driven largely by CMV exposure. This cohort had only TCR beta chains sequenced, and the lack of alpha or paired-chain data limited which features could be detected. When HLA alleles, especially DR and DQ, strongly co-occurred, TCR associations were difficult to assign to individual alleles. Three of the identified cytomegalovirus-associated TCR beta chains were confirmed in vitro to be specific for cytomegalovirus antigens. In a later analysis, 16,951 TCR beta sequences were associated with specific HLA alleles at a false discovery rate of 0.05. Correlated functional status among segregating V segments might be attributable to linkage disequilibrium, but an unknown experimental factor could not be ruled out.

The source material was PBMCs. The TCR was taken from a female donor in good health and CMV-seronegative. This receptor chain uses TRBV19 and TRBJ2-1; 12 junctional bases match TRBD2. This receptor has the CDR3 CASSIPSSGGALGEQFF. DNA sequence: TGTGCCAGTAGTATCCCCTCTAGCGGGGGGGCCTTAGGAGAGCAGTTCTTC.